The clone carrying this T cell receptor beta chain was counted between two and nine times. This entry belongs to a study of technical replicates of blood from a handful of donors. The ends were cut back, 2 bases at V and 6 bases at J, with 11 bases in the middle. Per germline, CDR1 MNHEY and CDR2 SMNVEV (reference sequence). The CDR3 covers 14 residues. The assay was immunoSEQ multiplex PCR, and TCRdb's table has in-frame clones only and misses some. The sample has about 80,000 clones, 97% seen once. The origin of this receptor is a human donor in good health. Sequencing was performed on T cells isolated from PBMCs. The chain couples TRBV27 to TRBJ1-5; D perhaps matches TRBD1 (6 bases). CDR3 protein: CASSLGGGGQPQHF. CDR3 DNA sequence: TGTGCCAGCAGTTTAGGGGGAGGGGGTCAGCCCCAGCATTTT.